This TCR beta chain stems from a study of technical replicates of blood from a few donors. V was pared by 3 bases and J by 5 bases, with 10 bases of the junction left unmatched. The germline CDR1 and CDR2 sequences are ENHRY and SYGVKD. There are 16 residues in the CDR3. TCRdb's table, derived via immunoSEQ multiplex PCR, lists solely in-frame clones and lacks some. This sample carries about 82,000 clones, nearly 96% of them seen once, and the ten largest clones take roughly 0.34%. The V call is TRBV10-3, the J call TRBJ2-7, with 10 bases that match TRBD2. This clonotype originated in a human donor in good health. Sequenced material: T cells isolated from PBMCs. This CDR3 is CAISEELAGGGDEQYF. CDR3 sequence (DNA): TGTGCCATCAGTGAAGAGTTAGCGGGAGGTGGAGACGAGCAGTACTTC.